This paragraph reports one T cell receptor (beta chain). Its antigen is currently unknown. Assay used: immunoSEQ multiplex PCR; TCRdb lists only in-frame clones, some missing. The sample yields about 59,000 clones, 86% seen once. Unexposed donor CD4+ T cells date from about 2011-2018, before the COVID-19 pandemic. These data belong to a study of CD4 T cells in relation to SARS-CoV-2 and coronaviruses. Whole-study findings and limits: Each donor contributed either pre-pandemic or post-infection samples, not both. About 65% of donors had memory CD4+ clonotypes crossrecognizing SARS-CoV-2 and common cold coronavirus spike.

CDR1 is MNHNS and CDR2 is SASEGT in the germline V gene. The V end was cut by 2 bases, the J end by 7 bases, with 18 bases between. This CDR3 is 15 amino acids long. This receptor was taken from a human donor in good health. This chain joins TRBV6-1 and TRBJ2-7; tentatively, D is TRBD1 (6 bases). The sample was memory CD4+ T cells from PBMCs. Here the CDR3 DNA reads TGTGCCAGCAGTGAAACAGGGACCCCCTCGGAGGAGCAGTACTTC. Translated: CASSETGTPSEEQYF.